The clone carrying this T cell receptor beta chain was counted only a few times. Construction of the TCRbeta library involved unique molecular identifiers. MiXCR, applied by TCRdb to the PCR reads, yields one record per CDR3 protein. The table shows about 640,000 distinct CDR3 sequences, with 16% occurring only once. CDR3 length: 13 amino acids. Trimming took off 4 bases at V and 6 bases at J, with 9 bases between the two ends. Germline CDR1 KGHDR, CDR2 SFDVKD. The source of the sample is a study of T-cell reconstitution after alpha-beta-depleted transplantation in children. The origin of this receptor is a human donor who donated a stem cell graft to a child with acute myeloid leukemia. The specimen was PBMCs from the stem cell graft donor, collected from the stem cell graft. The chain employs TRBV24-1 and TRBJ2-4, with D unclear. As DNA, the CDR3 is TGTGCCACCAGTGACAGTAGCCGAAACATTCAGTACTTC. This encodes CATSDSSRNIQYF.